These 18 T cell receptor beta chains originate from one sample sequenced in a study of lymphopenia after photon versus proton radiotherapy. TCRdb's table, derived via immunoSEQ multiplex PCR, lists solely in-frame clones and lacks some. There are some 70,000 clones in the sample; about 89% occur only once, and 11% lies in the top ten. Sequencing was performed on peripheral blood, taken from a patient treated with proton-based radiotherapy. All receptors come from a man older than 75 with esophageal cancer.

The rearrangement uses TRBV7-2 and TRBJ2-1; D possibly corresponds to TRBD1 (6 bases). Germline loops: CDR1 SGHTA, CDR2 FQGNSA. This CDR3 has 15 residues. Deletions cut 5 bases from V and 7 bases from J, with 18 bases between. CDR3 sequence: CASSPRGTQVNEQFF. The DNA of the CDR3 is TGTGCCAGCAGCCCTAGGGGGACACAAGTGAATGAGCAGTTCTTC. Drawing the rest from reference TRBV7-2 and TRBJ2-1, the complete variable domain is GAGVSQSPSNKVTEKGKDVELRCDPISGHTALYWYRQSLGQGLEFLIYFQGNSAPDKSGLPSDRFSAERTGGSVSTLTIQRTQQEDSAVYLCASSPRGTQVNEQFFGPGTRLTVL.

CDR3 in DNA: TGTGCAAGTCGCTCCCCGGGACCGAAGGGGTACCTACTCTTC. Protein sequence: CASRSPGPKGYLLF. This sequence joins TRBV12-2 and TRBJ2-1. TRBV12-2 is a pseudogene segment. This CDR3 spans 14 amino acids.

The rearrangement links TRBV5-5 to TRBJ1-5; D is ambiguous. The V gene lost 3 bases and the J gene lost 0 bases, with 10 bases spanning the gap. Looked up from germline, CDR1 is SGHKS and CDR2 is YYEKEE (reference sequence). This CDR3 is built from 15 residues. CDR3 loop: CASSSGPYSNQPQHF. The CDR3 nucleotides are TGTGCCAGCAGCTCGGGTCCTTATAGCAATCAGCCCCAGCATTTT.

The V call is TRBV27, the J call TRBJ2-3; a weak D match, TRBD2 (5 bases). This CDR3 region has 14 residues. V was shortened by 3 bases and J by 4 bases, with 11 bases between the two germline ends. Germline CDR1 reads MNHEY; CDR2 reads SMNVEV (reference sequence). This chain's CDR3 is CASSFGGLADTQYF. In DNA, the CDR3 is TGTGCCAGCAGTTTTGGAGGATTAGCAGATACGCAGTATTTT.

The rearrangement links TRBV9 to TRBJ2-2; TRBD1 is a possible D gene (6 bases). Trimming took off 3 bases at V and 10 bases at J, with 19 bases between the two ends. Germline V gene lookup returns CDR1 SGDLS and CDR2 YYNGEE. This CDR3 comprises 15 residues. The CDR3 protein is CASSAYEGDGAELFF. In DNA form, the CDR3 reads TGTGCCAGCAGCGCTTACGAGGGGGATGGGGCGGAGCTGTTTTTT.

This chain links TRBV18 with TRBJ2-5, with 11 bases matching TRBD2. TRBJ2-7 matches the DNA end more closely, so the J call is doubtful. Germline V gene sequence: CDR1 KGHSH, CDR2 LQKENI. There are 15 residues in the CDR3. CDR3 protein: CASFKGLAGSYEQYF. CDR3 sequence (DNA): TGTGCCAGCTTCAAAGGACTAGCGGGTTCCTACGAGCAGTACTTC.

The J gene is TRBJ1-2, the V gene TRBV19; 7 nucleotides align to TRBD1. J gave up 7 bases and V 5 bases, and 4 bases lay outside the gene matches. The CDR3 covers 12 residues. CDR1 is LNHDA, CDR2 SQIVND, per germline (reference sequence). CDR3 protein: CASSRQGFGYTF. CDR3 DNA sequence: TGTGCCAGTAGTCGACAGGGCTTTGGCTACACCTTC.

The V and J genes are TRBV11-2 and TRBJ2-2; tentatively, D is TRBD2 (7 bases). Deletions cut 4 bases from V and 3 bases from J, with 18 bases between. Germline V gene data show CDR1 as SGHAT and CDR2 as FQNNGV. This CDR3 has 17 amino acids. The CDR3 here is CASSSPRGGVDTGELFF. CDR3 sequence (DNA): TGTGCCAGCAGCTCGCCCCGAGGGGGGGTTGACACCGGGGAGCTGTTTTTT. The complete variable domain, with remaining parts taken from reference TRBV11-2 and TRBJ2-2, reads EAGVAQSPRYKIIEKRQSVAFWCNPISGHATLYWYQQILGQGPKLLIQFQNNGVVDDSQLPKDRFSAERLKGVDSTLKIQPAKLEDSAVYLCASSSPRGGVDTGELFFGEGSRLTVL.

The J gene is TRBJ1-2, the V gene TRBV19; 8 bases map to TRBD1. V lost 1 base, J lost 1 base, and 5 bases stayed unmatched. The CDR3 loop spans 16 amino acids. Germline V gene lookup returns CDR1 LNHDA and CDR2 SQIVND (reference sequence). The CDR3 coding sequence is TGTGCCAGTAGTATAGTAGGGGACAGGCGTAACTATGGCTACACCTTC. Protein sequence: CASSIVGDRRNYGYTF.

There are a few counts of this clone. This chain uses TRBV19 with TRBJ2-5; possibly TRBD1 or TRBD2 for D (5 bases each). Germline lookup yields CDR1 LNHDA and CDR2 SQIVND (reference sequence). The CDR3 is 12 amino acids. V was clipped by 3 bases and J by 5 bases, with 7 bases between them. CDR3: CASSIWGETQYF. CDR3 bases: TGTGCCAGTAGTATTTGGGGGGAGACCCAGTACTTC.

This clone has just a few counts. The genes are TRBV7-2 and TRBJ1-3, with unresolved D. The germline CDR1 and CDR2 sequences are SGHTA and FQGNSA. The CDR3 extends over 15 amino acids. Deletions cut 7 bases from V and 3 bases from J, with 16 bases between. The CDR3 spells CASTPLGLGGNTIYF. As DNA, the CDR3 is TGTGCCAGCACCCCATTGGGATTGGGTGGAAACACCATATATTTT. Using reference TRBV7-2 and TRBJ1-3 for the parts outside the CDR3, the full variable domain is GAGVSQSPSNKVTEKGKDVELRCDPISGHTALYWYRQSLGQGLEFLIYFQGNSAPDKSGLPSDRFSAERTGGSVSTLTIQRTQQEDSAVYLCASTPLGLGGNTIYFGEGSWLTVV.

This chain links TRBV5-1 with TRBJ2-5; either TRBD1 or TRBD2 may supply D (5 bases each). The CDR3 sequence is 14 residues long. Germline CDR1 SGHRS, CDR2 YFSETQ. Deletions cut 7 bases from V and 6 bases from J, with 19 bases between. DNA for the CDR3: TGCGCCAGCTCAGGTGGGACCGAGGGACAGACCCAGTACTTC. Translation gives CASSGGTEGQTQYF.

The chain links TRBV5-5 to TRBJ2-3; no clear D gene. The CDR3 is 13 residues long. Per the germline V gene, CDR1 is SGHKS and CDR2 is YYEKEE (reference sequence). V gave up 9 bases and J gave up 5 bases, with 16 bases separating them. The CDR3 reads CATIRAGGDTQYF. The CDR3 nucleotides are TGTGCCACCATACGAGCCGGTGGAGATACGCAGTATTTT.

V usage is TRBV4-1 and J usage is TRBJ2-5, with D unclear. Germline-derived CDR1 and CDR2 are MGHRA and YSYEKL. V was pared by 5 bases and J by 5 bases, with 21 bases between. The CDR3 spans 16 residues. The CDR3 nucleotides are TGCGCCAGCAGCTTCTTAGTTGGAGCATTGGGGGAGACCCAGTACTTC. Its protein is CASSFLVGALGETQYF.

CDR3: CASRSQWWEQYF. CDR3 sequence (DNA): TGTGCCAGCAGATCGCAGTGGTGGGAGCAGTACTTC. The V gene is TRBV6-5, the J gene TRBJ2-5, with D tentatively TRBD2 (5 bases). The CDR3 length is 12 residues. V lost 6 bases, J lost 11 bases, and 16 bases lay in between. The germline gives CDR1 MNHEY, CDR2 SVGAGI.

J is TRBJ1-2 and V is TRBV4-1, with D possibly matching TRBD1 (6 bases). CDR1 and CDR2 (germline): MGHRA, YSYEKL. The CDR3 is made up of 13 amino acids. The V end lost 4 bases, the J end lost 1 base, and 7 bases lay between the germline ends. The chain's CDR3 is CASSRDINYGYTF. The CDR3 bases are TGCGCCAGCAGCCGGGACATTAACTATGGCTACACCTTC.

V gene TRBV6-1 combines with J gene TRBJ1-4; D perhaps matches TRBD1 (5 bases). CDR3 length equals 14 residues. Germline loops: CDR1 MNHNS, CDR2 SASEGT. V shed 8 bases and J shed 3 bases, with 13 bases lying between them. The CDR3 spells CASFLGAPNEKLFF. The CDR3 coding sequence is TGTGCCAGCTTTCTAGGGGCCCCTAATGAAAAACTGTTTTTT.

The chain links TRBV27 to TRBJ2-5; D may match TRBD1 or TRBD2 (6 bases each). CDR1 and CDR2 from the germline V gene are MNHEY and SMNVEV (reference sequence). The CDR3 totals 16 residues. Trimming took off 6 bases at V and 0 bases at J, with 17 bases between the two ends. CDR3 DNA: TGTGCCAGCAGGGCCTGGGGGGCCCTAAACCAAGAGACCCAGTACTTC. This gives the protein CASRAWGALNQETQYF.